This T cell receptor beta chain was identified during a study of glioma-infiltrating T cells after dendritic cell vaccination. Study-level information: Autologous tumor lysate-pulsed dendritic cell vaccination was given between about 2002 and 2012.

The assay was immunoSEQ multiplex PCR, and TCRdb's table has in-frame clones only and misses some. The data show roughly 56,000 clones, around 85% seen once. The time point was: after dendritic cell vaccination, including at tumor progression/relapse. The V gene end was trimmed by 3 bases and the J gene end by 5 bases; junction bases not matched to a gene: 14. The CDR3 consists of 16 residues. The germline V gene has CDR1 GTSNPN and CDR2 SVGIG (reference sequence). This specimen consisted of blood, obtained after dendritic cell vaccination. The chain combines TRBV30 with TRBJ2-5; TRBD1 matches 8 bases. The clonotype was recovered from a human donor with glioblastoma. The DNA for the CDR3 is TGTGCCTGGAGAAGGGCGCTGGGCAGGGGGCACGAGACCCAGTACTTC. Its translation: CAWRRALGRGHETQYF.